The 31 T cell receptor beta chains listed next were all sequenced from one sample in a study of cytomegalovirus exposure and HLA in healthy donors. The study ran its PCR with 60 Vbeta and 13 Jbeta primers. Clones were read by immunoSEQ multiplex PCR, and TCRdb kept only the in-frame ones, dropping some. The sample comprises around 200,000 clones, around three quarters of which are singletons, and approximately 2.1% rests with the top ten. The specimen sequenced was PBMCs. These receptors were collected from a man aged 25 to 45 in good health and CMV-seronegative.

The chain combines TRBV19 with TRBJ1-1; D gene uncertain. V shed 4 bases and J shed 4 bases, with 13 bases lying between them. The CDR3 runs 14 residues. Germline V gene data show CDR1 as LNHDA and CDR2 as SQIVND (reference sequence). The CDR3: CASSTASTSTEAFF. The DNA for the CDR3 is TGTGCCAGTAGTACGGCCTCGACAAGCACTGAAGCTTTCTTT.

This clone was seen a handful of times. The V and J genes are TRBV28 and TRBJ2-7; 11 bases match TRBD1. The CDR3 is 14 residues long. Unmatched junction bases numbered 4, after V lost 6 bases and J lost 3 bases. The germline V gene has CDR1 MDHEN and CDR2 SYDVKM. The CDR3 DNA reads TGTGCCAGCAGGGCCGGGACAGGGGGCTACGAGCAGTACTTC. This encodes CASRAGTGGYEQYF.

DNA for the CDR3: TGCGCCAGCAGCTTGACTATGACAGGGGGTAGCAATCAGCCCCAGCATTTT. Protein: CASSLTMTGGSNQPQHF. The V call is TRBV5-1, the J call TRBJ1-5; 9 bases are a match to TRBD1. The germline gives CDR1 SGHRS, CDR2 YFSETQ. V gave up 1 base and J gave up 0 bases; unmatched junction bases: 5. The CDR3 is 17 amino acids.

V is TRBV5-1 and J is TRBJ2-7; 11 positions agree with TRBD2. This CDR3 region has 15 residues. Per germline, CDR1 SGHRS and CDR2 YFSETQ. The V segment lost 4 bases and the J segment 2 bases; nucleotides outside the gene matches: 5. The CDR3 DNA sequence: TGCGCCAGCAGCGTAGGGACTAGCGGCACCTACGAGCAGTACTTC. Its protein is CASSVGTSGTYEQYF.

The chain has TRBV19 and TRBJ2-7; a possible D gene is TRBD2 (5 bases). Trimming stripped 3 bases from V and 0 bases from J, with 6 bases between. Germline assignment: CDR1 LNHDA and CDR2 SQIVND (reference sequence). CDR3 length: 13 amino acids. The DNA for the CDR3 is TGTGCCAGTAGTATCCGGGACTCCTACGAGCAGTACTTC. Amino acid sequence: CASSIRDSYEQYF. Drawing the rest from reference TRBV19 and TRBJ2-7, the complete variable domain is DGGITQSPKYLFRKEGQNVTLSCEQNLNHDAMYWYRQDPGQGLRLIYYSQIVNDFQKGDIAEGYSVSREKKESFPLTVTSAQKNPTAFYLCASSIRDSYEQYFGPGTRLTVT.

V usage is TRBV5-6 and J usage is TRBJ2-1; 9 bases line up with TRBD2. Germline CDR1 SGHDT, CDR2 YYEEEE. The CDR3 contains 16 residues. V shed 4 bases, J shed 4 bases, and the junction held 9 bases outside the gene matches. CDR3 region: CASSTYSSGAYNEQFF. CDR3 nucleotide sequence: TGTGCCAGCAGCACATATTCTAGCGGGGCTTACAATGAGCAGTTCTTC.

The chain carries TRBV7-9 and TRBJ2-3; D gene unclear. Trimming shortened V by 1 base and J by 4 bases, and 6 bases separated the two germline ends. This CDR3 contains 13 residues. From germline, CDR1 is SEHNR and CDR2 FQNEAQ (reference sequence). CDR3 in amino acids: CASSLEAPDTQYF. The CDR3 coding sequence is TGTGCCAGCAGCTTAGAAGCCCCAGATACGCAGTATTTT.

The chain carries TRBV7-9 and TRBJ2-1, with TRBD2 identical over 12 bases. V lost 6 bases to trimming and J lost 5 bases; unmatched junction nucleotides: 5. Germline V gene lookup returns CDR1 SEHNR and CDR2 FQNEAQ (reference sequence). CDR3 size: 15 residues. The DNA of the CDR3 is TGTGCCAGCAGAAACCTAGCGGGAGGGGACAATGAGCAGTTCTTC. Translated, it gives CASRNLAGGDNEQFF.

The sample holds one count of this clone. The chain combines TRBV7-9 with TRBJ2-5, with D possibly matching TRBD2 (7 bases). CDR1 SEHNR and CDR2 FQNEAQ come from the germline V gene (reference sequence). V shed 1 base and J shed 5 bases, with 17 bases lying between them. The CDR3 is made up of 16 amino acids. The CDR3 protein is CASSLEGGRVTETQYF. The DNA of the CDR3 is TGTGCCAGCAGCTTAGAGGGGGGGCGCGTAACGGAGACCCAGTACTTC.

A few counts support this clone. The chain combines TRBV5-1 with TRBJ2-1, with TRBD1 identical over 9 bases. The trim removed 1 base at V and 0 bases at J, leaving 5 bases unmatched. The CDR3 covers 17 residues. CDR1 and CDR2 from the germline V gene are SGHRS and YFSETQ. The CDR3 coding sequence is TGCGCCAGCAGCTTGACAACAGGGGGCAGCTCCTACAATGAGCAGTTCTTC. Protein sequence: CASSLTTGGSSYNEQFF.

CDR3 nucleotide sequence: TGTGCCAGCAGTGTAACTTACAATGAGCAGTTCTTC. Its protein is CASSVTYNEQFF. The V call is TRBV6-1, the J call TRBJ2-1, with D unclear. V was shortened by 4 bases and J by 4 bases, with 5 bases between the two germline ends. The CDR3 length is 12 residues. Germline values: CDR1 MNHNS, CDR2 SASEGT.

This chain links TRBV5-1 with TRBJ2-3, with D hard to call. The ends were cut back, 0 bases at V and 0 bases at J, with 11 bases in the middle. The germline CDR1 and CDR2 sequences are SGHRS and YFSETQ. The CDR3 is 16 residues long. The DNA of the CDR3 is TGCGCCAGCAGCTTGGAGCAGGCAATCAGCACAGATACGCAGTATTTT. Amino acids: CASSLEQAISTDTQYF.

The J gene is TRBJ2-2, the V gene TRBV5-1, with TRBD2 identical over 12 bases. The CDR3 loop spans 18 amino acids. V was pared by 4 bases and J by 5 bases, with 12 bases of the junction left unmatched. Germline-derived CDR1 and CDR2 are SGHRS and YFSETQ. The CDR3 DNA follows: TGCGCCAGCAGCCTGTCGTCGGGACTAGCGGGTGGTACCGGGGAGCTGTTTTTT. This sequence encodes CASSLSSGLAGGTGELFF.

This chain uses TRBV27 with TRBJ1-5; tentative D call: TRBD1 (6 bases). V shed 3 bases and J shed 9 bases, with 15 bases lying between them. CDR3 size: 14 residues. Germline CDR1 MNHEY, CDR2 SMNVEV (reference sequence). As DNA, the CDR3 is TGTGCCAGCAGTTTTAATGCAGGGGTTCGGCCCCAGCATTTT. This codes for CASSFNAGVRPQHF.

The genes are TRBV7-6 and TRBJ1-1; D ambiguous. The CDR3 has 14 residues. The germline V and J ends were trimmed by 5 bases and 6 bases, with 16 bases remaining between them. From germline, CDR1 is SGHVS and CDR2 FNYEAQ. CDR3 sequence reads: CASSKGVGFAEAFF. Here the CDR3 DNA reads TGTGCCAGCAGCAAAGGAGTTGGTTTCGCTGAAGCTTTCTTT. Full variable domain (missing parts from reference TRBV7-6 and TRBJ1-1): GAGVSQSPRYKVTKRGQDVALRCDPISGHVSLYWYRQALGQGPEFLTYFNYEAQQDKSGLPNDRFSAERPEGSISTLTIQRTEQRDSAMYRCASSKGVGFAEAFFGQGTRLTVV.

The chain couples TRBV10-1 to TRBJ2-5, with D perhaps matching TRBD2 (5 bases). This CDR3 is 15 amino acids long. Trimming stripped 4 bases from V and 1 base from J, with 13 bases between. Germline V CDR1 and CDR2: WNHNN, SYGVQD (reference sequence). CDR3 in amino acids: CASSGVGSSQETQYF. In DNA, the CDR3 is TGCGCCAGCAGTGGAGTAGGGAGCAGCCAAGAGACCCAGTACTTC.

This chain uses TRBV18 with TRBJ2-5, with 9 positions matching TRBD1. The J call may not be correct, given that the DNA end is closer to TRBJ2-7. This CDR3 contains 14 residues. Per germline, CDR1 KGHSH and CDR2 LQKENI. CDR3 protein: CASSPGTGYDEQYF. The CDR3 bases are TGTGCCAGCTCACCCGGGACAGGGTACGACGAGCAGTACTTC.

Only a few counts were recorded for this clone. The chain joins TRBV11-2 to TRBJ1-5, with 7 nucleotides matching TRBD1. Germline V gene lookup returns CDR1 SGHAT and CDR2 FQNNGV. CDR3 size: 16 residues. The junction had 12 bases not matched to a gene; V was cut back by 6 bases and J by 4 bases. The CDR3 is CASSQTWAGGNQPQHF. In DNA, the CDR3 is TGTGCCAGCAGTCAGACATGGGCAGGGGGTAATCAGCCCCAGCATTTT. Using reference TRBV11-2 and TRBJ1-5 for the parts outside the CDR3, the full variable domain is EAGVAQSPRYKIIEKRQSVAFWCNPISGHATLYWYQQILGQGPKLLIQFQNNGVVDDSQLPKDRFSAERLKGVDSTLKIQPAKLEDSAVYLCASSQTWAGGNQPQHFGDGTRLSIL.

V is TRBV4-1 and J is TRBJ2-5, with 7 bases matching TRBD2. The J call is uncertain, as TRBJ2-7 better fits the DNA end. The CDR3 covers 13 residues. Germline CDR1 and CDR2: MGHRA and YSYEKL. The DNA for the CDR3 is TGCGCCAGCAGCCAGGGACTATCCTACGAGCAGTACTTC. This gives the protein CASSQGLSYEQYF.

The CDR3 is CAITGAGTDTQYF. Here the CDR3 DNA reads TGTGCCATCACCGGCGCGGGGACAGATACGCAGTATTTT. The chain recombines TRBV10-3 with TRBJ2-3; TRBD2 might be the D (6 bases). V was shortened by 7 bases and J by 3 bases, with 11 bases between the two germline ends. The CDR3 runs to 13 residues. CDR1 is ENHRY and CDR2 is SYGVKD in the germline V gene.

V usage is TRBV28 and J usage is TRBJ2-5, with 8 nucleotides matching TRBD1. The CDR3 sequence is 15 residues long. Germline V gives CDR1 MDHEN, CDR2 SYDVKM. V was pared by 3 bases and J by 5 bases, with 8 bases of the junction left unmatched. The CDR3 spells CASSFLRRGLETQYF. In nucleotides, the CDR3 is TGTGCCAGCAGTTTTTTACGCAGGGGGCTTGAGACCCAGTACTTC.

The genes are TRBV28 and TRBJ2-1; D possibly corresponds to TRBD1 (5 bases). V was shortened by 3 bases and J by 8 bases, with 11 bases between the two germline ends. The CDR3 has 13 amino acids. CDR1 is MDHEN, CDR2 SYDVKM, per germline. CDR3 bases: TGTGCCAGCAGTTTTGGAAGGGGCGATGAGCAGTTCTTC. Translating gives CASSFGRGDEQFF.

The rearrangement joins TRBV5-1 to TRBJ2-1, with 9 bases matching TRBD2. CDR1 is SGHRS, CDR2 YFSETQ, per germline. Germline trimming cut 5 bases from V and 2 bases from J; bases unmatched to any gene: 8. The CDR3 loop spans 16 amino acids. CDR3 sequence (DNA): TGCGCCAGCAGGAGAATAGCGGGAGAGGCCTACAATGAGCAGTTCTTC. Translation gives CASRRIAGEAYNEQFF.

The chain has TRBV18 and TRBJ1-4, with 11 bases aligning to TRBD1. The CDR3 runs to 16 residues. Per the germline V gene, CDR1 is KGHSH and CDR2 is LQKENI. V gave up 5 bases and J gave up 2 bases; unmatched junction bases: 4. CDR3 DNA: TGTGCCAGCTCATCAGGACAGGGGGCCACTAATGAAAAACTGTTTTTT. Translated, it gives CASSSGQGATNEKLFF.

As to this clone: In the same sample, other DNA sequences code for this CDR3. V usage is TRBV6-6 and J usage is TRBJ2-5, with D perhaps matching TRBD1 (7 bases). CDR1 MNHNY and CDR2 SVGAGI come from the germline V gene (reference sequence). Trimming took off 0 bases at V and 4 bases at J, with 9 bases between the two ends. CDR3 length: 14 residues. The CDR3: CASSYSEGAETQYF. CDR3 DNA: TGTGCCAGCAGTTACTCGGAGGGGGCAGAGACCCAGTACTTC.

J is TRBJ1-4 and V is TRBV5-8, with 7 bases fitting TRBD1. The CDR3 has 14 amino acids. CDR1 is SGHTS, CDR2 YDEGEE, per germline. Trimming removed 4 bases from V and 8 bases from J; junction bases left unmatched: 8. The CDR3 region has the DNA TGTGCCAGCAGCCTAGGGGGCGCGGGGGAAAAACTGTTTTTT. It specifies CASSLGGAGEKLFF.

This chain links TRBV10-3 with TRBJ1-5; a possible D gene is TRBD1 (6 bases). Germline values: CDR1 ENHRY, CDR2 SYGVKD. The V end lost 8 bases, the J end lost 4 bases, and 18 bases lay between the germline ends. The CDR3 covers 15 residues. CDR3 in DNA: TGTGCCATCTCCCGAGGGCAGGGGTTGAATCAGCCCCAGCATTTT. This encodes CAISRGQGLNQPQHF.

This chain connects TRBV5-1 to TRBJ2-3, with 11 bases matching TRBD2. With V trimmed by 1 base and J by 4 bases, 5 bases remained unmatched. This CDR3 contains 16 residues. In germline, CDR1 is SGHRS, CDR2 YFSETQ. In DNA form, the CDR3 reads TGCGCCAGCAGCTTGCTTTCTAGCGGGAGGTCAGATACGCAGTATTTT. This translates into CASSLLSSGRSDTQYF.

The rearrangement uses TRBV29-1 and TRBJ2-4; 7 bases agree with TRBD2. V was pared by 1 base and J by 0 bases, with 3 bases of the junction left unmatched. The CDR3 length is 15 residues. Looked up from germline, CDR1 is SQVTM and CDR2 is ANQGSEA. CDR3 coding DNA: TGCAGCGTTGAAGTGGGGAGGGTAGCCAAAAACATTCAGTACTTC. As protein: CSVEVGRVAKNIQYF.

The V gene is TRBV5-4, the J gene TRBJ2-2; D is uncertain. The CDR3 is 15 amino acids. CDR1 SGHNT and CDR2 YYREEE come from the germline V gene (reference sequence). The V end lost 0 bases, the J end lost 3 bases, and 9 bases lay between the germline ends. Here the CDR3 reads CASSLGTQDTGELFF. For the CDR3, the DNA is TGTGCCAGCAGCTTGGGTACCCAGGACACCGGGGAGCTGTTTTTT.

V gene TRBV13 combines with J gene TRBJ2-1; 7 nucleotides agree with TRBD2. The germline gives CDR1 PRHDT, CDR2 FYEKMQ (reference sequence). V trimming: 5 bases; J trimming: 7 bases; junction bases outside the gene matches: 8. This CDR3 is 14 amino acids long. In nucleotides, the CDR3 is TGTGCCAGCAGCCAAGGACTAGTAAGAAATGAGCAGTTCTTC. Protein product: CASSQGLVRNEQFF.